This T cell receptor (beta chain) was documented in a study of post-analysis software for immune sequencing data. Study background: There were relapsing-remitting, secondary progressive and progressive-relapsing multiple sclerosis among the disease courses included. Whole-study results and caveats: Elevated frequency relative to controls characterized four or five TRBV segments in patients, TRBV5-6, TRBV5-1 and TRBV20-1 among them. In multiple sclerosis, normalized Chao1 diversity was significantly below that of controls.

Included in the TCR beta cDNA libraries were unique molecular identifiers. T cells, about 0.95 to 10 million of them, yielded approximately 530,000 cDNA molecules. TCRdb re-derived calls from the PCR reads in MiXCR, one entry per CDR3 protein. The sample consists of roughly 200,000 distinct CDR3 sequences, roughly 28% of them appearing once. With respect to this clonotype: Its antigen is unidentified.

This CDR3 is built from 15 residues. The V and J ends lost 1 base and 0 bases respectively, with 7 bases between them. Germline V gives CDR1 SGHRS, CDR2 YFSETQ. The clonotype was recovered from a girl under 18 with multiple sclerosis. This rearrangement joins TRBV5-1 to TRBJ2-2; D assignment may be TRBD1 or TRBD2 (5 bases each). Specimen: blood. Written as DNA, the CDR3 is TGCGCCAGCAGCTTGTTGGGACCGAACACCGGGGAGCTGTTTTTT. As protein: CASSLLGPNTGELFF.